Each of the 23 T cell receptor beta chains below was sequenced from the same sample in a study of blood T cell repertoires in COVID-19. Measured with immunoSEQ multiplex PCR; TCRdb has only the in-frame clones, and not every one. The sample carries fewer than 200,000 clones, 82% recorded once. The sample comprised peripheral blood. The receptors were gathered from a woman in her 70s with acute or convalescent COVID-19.

The chain employs TRBV7-2 and TRBJ1-2, with D possibly matching TRBD1 (6 bases). Germline V gives CDR1 SGHTA, CDR2 FQGNSA. The germline V and J ends were trimmed by 6 bases and 0 bases, with 17 bases remaining between them. The length of the CDR3 is 16 residues. Here the CDR3 DNA reads TGTGCCAGCAGGAGAGGGGGGGACACAGCTAACTATGGCTACACCTTC. Translating gives CASRRGGDTANYGYTF.

The chain links TRBV24-1 to TRBJ2-3; 9 nucleotides match TRBD2. Germline CDR1 and CDR2: KGHDR and SFDVKD. The CDR3 consists of 17 residues. With 1 base clipped from V and 0 bases from J, the junction kept 4 bases outside the gene matches. The CDR3 reads CATSDLAGGWSTDTQYF. The CDR3 DNA reads as TGTGCCACCAGTGATTTAGCGGGAGGATGGAGCACAGATACGCAGTATTTT.

The rearrangement links TRBV6-2 or TRBV6-3 to TRBJ1-2, with D tentatively TRBD1 (6 bases). Germline CDR1 reads MNHEY; CDR2 reads SVGEGT. Trimming pared 0 bases from V and 4 bases from J, leaving 15 bases between. The CDR3 loop spans 16 amino acids. This chain's CDR3 is CASSYSYQGYGYGYTF. CDR3 in DNA: TGTGCCAGCAGTTACTCATACCAGGGGTATGGCTATGGCTACACCTTC.

The rearrangement joins TRBV6-5 to TRBJ1-5; 7 nucleotides match TRBD1. With V trimmed by 5 bases and J by 14 bases, 18 bases remained unmatched. The CDR3 has 15 amino acids. The germline gives CDR1 MNHEY, CDR2 SVGAGI. CDR3 loop: CASSPRNVDRAFEHF. The CDR3 DNA is TGTGCCAGCAGTCCACGGAACGTCGACAGGGCGTTCGAGCATTTT.

The chain carries TRBV9 and TRBJ1-3; no reliable D call. Germline CDR1 SGDLS, CDR2 YYNGEE. The CDR3 is 15 amino acids. V lost 4 bases and J 0 bases, leaving 11 bases between the germline ends. CDR3 region: CASSQPRDSGNTIYF. The CDR3 coding sequence is TGTGCCAGCAGCCAACCGCGGGACTCTGGAAACACCATATATTTT.

This clone occurred once. The V gene is TRBV25-1, the J gene TRBJ2-2, with D perhaps TRBD2 (5 bases). Per germline, CDR1 MGHDK and CDR2 SYGVNS. The CDR3 loop spans 16 amino acids. CDR3 in DNA: TGTGCGGGTATCTCGCGGGTGGTCACGAACACCGGGGAGCTGTTTTTT. This sequence encodes CAGISRVVTNTGELFF.

The chain combines TRBV19 with TRBJ2-7, with 11 bases identical to TRBD2. CDR3 size: 17 residues. The V gene's germline CDR1 is LNHDA and CDR2 SQIVND (reference sequence). V was pared by 5 bases and J by 3 bases, with 12 bases of the junction left unmatched. CDR3 nucleotide sequence: TGTGCCAGTAGTTCCATAGCGGGGGGGCCGAATCACTACGAGCAGTACTTC. Translating it yields CASSSIAGGPNHYEQYF.

The genes are TRBV11-2 and TRBJ2-1, with 12 bases aligning to TRBD2. CDR3 size: 14 residues. V lost 5 bases and J lost 12; bases outside the gene matches: 8. CDR1 is SGHAT and CDR2 is FQNNGV in the germline V gene. The CDR3 DNA follows: TGTGCCAGCAGCAGACTAGCGGGAGATTTCAGGCAGTTCTTC. The encoded protein is CASSRLAGDFRQFF.

The chain recombines TRBV5-8 with TRBJ2-5, with 7 positions matching TRBD1. Per germline, CDR1 SGHTS and CDR2 YDEGEE. V dropped 5 bases and J dropped 7; count of bases not matched to a gene: 14. CDR3 length equals 15 residues. The CDR3 bases are TGTGCCAGCAGTTTTGTTAGGACAGGTACTCGGACCCAGTACTTC. Its protein product is CASSFVRTGTRTQYF.

CDR3 sequence reads: CASSLGGGTGSGEQFF. The CDR3, as DNA: TGTGCCAGCAGCTTAGGGGGAGGGACAGGGAGCGGTGAGCAGTTCTTC. This chain connects TRBV11-3 to TRBJ2-1; 9 positions match TRBD1. V dropped 1 base and J dropped 9; count of bases not matched to a gene: 10. Germline V CDR1 and CDR2: SGHNT, YENEEA. CDR3 size: 16 residues. The whole variable domain, filled in from reference TRBV11-3 and TRBJ2-1, reads EAGVVQSPRYKIIEKKQPVAFWCNPISGHNTLYWYLQNLGQGPELLIRYENEEAVDDSQLPKDRFSAERLKGVDSTLKIQPAELGDSAVYLCASSLGGGTGSGEQFFGPGTRLTVL.

As concerns this clone: The identical CDR3 is also encoded by other nucleotide sequences in the sample. The V gene is TRBV30, the J gene TRBJ1-5; D is possibly TRBD1 (6 bases). Trimming took off 0 bases at V and 4 bases at J, with 13 bases between the two ends. Germline CDR1 and CDR2: GTSNPN and SVGIG (reference sequence). This CDR3 contains 15 residues. The CDR3 here is CAWSVLGRGNQPQHF. CDR3 in DNA: TGTGCCTGGAGTGTACTGGGGAGGGGGAATCAGCCCCAGCATTTT. The full variable domain, completed using reference TRBV30 and TRBJ1-5, is SQTIHQWPATLVQPVGSPLSLECTVEGTSNPNLYWYRQAAGRGLQLLFYSVGIGQISSEVPQNLSASRPQDRQFILSSKKLLLSDSGFYLCAWSVLGRGNQPQHFGDGTRLSIL.

V and J are TRBV6-2 or TRBV6-3 and TRBJ2-3; 8 positions agree with TRBD2. The CDR3 has 14 residues. J lost 3 bases, V lost 5 bases, and 4 bases had no gene match. Germline V CDR1 and CDR2: MNHEY, SVGEGT. The CDR3 protein is CASSPQRETDTQYF. Here the CDR3 DNA reads TGTGCCAGCAGTCCCCAGCGGGAGACAGATACGCAGTATTTT.

A single count supports this clone. V gene TRBV6-2 or TRBV6-3 combines with J gene TRBJ1-5; 10 nucleotides align to TRBD1. The V gene's germline CDR1 is MNHEY and CDR2 SVGEGT. The J segment lost 6 bases and the V segment lost 5 bases, leaving 7 bases of the junction unmatched. The CDR3 spans 15 residues. CDR3: CASSPRGQGIQPQHF. The CDR3 DNA reads TGTGCCAGCAGTCCCCGGGGACAGGGGATTCAGCCCCAGCATTTT.

A single count supports this clone. The genes are TRBV2 and TRBJ1-5; D call uncertain. Germline values: CDR1 SNHLY, CDR2 FYNNEI. CDR3 length equals 16 residues. V dropped 4 bases and J dropped 0 bases, with 13 bases sitting between them. The CDR3 spells CASSGGQRVSNQPQHF. The CDR3 DNA is TGTGCCAGCAGTGGGGGTCAGAGGGTTAGCAATCAGCCCCAGCATTTT. The full variable domain, completed using reference TRBV2 and TRBJ1-5, is EPEVTQTPSHQVTQMGQEVILRCVPISNHLYFYWYRQILGQKVEFLVSFYNNEISEKSEIFDDQFSVERPDGSNFTLKIRSTKLEDSAMYFCASSGGQRVSNQPQHFGDGTRLSIL.

The chain has TRBV30 and TRBJ2-1; 14 nucleotides align to TRBD2. The V gene's germline CDR1 is GTSNPN and CDR2 SVGIG (reference sequence). The trim removed 3 bases at V and 9 bases at J, leaving 4 bases unmatched. The CDR3 consists of 14 residues. CDR3 nucleotide sequence: TGTGCCTGGAGGGGACTAGCGGGAGTTGGTGAGCAGTTCTTC. Encoded protein: CAWRGLAGVGEQFF.

The chain links TRBV28 to TRBJ1-2; 12 bases agree with TRBD1. The CDR3 runs 13 residues. The V segment lost 6 bases and the J segment 7 bases; nucleotides outside the gene matches: 3. The germline gives CDR1 MDHEN, CDR2 SYDVKM. CDR3 protein: CASSWDRGLGYTF. For the CDR3, the DNA is TGTGCCAGCAGCTGGGACAGGGGGCTTGGCTACACCTTC.

The CDR3: CASSPVGTGEKNGYTF. The CDR3 DNA reads as TGTGCCAGCAGCCCCGTTGGGACAGGGGAGAAAAATGGCTACACCTTC. The chain combines TRBV5-5 with TRBJ1-2; 10 bases are shared with TRBD1. Germline-derived CDR1 and CDR2 are SGHKS and YYEKEE (reference sequence). CDR3 size: 16 residues. The J segment lost 6 bases and the V segment lost 4 bases, leaving 12 bases of the junction unmatched.

The chain is built from TRBV6-4 and TRBJ1-5, with D unclear. The length of the CDR3 is 18 residues. Between the trimmed V and J ends, which lost 2 bases and 4 bases, there was a span of 21 bases. Germline V gives CDR1 MRHNA, CDR2 SNTAGT. CDR3 in amino acids: CASSDPRAYHLPNQPQHF. CDR3 sequence (DNA): TGTGCCAGCAGTGACCCGAGGGCTTACCACTTACCGAATCAGCCCCAGCATTTT.

The chain uses TRBV28 and TRBJ1-2; a possible D gene is TRBD1 (6 bases). The CDR3 length is 17 residues. Trimming removed 4 bases at V and 6 bases at J, with 24 bases between. Germline-derived CDR1 and CDR2 are MDHEN and SYDVKM. For the CDR3, the DNA is TGTGCCAGCAGTTCCCCAACAGGGATGATAAGTAGGGATGGCTACACCTTC. Protein product: CASSSPTGMISRDGYTF.

The J gene is TRBJ1-1, the V gene TRBV30; possibly TRBD1 for D (5 bases). Germline loops: CDR1 GTSNPN, CDR2 SVGIG (reference sequence). Trimming removed 5 bases at V and 8 bases at J, with 12 bases between. The CDR3 totals 11 residues. The CDR3 region is CAWSTGEEAFF. The CDR3 DNA sequence: TGTGCCTGGTCAACAGGAGAAGAAGCTTTCTTT.

V and J are TRBV2 and TRBJ1-3, with a possible D match to TRBD1 (6 bases). Germline CDR1 and CDR2: SNHLY and FYNNEI. CDR3 length: 14 amino acids. Trimming cost V 6 bases and J 0 bases, with 9 bases left between them. The CDR3 region has the DNA TGTGCCAGCAGCCAACAGGGCTCTGGAAACACCATATATTTT. It specifies CASSQQGSGNTIYF.

The chain has TRBV6-2 or TRBV6-3 and TRBJ1-1, with D tentatively TRBD1 (5 bases). CDR3 size: 13 residues. CDR1 and CDR2 (germline): MNHEY, SVGEGT. Trimming stripped 6 bases from V and 0 bases from J, with 8 bases between. In DNA form, the CDR3 reads TGTGCCAGCAGCAGACAGATGAACACTGAAGCTTTCTTT. Protein sequence: CASSRQMNTEAFF.

Note on this clone: This may come from a read error, since a much larger clone is one base off. Other nucleotide sequences from this sample produce the same CDR3. The chain employs TRBV9 and TRBJ1-2; TRBD1 matches 7 bases. This CDR3 contains 15 residues. Germline V gene data show CDR1 as SGDLS and CDR2 as YYNGEE. CDR3 coding DNA: TGTGCCAGTAGCGCAACAGGGGATAGGGGCTATGGCTACACCTTC. It specifies CASSATGDRGYGYTF.